The clone carrying this T cell receptor (beta chain) occurred a few times. These data come from a study of CD8+ T cells in alopecia areata. Background on the study: Tofacitinib exposure lasted 6 to 18 months, followed by 6 months off drug.

cDNA prepared by RNA extraction and subsequent reverse transcription served as the template for sequencing. Measured with immunoSEQ multiplex PCR; TCRdb has only the in-frame clones, and not every one. The sample includes 200,000 to 250,000 clones, approximately 57% seen only once; the top ten take approximately 1.4%. The V end lost 1 base, the J end lost 4 bases, and 14 bases lay between the germline ends. CDR1 is LGHNA, CDR2 YSLEER, per germline. The CDR3 contains 17 residues. Indicated treatment: oral pan-JAK inhibitor, 5-10 mg twice daily. Both peripheral blood and punch biopsies of lesional scalp skin were obtained from patients who had alopecia areata.

This material consisted of CD4+ T cells sorted from blood, taken at week 4, from a patient treated with tofacitinib. The genes are TRBV4-3 and TRBJ1-6, with no clear D. This receptor was taken from a human donor with alopecia areata. In DNA form, the CDR3 reads TGCGCCAGCAGCCAAGCAAAGGGCAGTCAGTATAATTCACCCCTCCACTTT. Its translation is CASSQAKGSQYNSPLHF.